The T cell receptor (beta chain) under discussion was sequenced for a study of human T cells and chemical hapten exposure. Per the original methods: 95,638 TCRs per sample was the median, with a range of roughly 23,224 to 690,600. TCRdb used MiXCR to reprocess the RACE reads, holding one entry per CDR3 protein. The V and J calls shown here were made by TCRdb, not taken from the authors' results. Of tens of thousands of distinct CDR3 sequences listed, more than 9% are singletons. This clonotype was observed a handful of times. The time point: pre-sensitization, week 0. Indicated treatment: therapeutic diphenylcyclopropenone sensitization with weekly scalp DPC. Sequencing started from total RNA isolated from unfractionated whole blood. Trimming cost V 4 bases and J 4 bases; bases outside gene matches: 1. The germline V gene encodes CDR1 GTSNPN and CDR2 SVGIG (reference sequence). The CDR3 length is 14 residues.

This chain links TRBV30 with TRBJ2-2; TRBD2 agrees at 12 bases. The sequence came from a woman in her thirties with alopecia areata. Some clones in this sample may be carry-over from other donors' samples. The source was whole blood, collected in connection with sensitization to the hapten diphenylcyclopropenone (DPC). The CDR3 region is CAWTSGGATGELFF. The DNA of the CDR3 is TGTGCCTGGACTAGCGGGGGGGCCACCGGGGAGCTGTTTTTT.